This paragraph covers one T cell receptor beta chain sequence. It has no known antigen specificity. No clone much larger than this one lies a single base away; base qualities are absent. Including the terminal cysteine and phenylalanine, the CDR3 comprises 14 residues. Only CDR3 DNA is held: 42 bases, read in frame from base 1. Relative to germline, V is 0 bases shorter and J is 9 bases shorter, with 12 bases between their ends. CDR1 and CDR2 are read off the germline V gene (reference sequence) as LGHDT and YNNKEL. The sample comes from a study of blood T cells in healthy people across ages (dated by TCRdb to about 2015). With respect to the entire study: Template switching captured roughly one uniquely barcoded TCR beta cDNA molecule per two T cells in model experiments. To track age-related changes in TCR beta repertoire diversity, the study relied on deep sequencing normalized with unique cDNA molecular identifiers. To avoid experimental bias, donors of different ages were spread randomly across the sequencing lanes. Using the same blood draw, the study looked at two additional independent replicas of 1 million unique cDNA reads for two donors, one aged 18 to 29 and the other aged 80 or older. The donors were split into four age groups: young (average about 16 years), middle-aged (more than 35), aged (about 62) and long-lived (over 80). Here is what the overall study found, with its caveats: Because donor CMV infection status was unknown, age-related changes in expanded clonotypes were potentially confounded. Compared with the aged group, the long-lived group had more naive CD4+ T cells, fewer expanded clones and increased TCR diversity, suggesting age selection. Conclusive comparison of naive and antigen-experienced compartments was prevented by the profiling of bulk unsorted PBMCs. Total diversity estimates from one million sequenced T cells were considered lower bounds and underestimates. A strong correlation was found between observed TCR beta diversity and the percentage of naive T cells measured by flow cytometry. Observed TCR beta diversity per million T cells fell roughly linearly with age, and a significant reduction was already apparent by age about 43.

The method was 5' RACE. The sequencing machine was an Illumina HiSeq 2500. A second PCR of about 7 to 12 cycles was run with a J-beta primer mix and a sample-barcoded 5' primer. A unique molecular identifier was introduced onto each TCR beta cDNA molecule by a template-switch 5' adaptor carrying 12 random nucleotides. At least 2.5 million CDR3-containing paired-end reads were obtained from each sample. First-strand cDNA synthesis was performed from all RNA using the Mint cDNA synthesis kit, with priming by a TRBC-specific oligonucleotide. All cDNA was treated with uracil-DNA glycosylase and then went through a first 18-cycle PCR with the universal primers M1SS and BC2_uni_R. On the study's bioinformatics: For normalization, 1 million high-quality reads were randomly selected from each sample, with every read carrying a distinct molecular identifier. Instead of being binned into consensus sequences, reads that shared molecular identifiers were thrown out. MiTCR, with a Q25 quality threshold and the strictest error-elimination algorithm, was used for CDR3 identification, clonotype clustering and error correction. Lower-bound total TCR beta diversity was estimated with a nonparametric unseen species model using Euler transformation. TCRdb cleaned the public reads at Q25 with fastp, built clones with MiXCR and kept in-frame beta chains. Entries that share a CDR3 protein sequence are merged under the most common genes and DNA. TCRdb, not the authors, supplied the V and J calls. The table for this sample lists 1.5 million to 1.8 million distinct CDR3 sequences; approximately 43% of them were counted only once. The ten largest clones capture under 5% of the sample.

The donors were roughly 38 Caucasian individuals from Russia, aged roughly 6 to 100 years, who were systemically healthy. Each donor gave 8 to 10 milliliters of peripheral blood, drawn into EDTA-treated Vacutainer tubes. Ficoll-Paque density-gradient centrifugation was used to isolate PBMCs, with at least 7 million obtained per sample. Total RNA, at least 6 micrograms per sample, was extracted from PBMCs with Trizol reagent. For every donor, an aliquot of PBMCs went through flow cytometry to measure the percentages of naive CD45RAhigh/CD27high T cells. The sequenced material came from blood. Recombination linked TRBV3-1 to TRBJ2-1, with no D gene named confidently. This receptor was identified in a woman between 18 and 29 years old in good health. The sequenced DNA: TGTGCCAGCAGCCAAGATTGGACCGCCGCTGAGCAGTTCTTC. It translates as CASSQDWTAAEQFF.